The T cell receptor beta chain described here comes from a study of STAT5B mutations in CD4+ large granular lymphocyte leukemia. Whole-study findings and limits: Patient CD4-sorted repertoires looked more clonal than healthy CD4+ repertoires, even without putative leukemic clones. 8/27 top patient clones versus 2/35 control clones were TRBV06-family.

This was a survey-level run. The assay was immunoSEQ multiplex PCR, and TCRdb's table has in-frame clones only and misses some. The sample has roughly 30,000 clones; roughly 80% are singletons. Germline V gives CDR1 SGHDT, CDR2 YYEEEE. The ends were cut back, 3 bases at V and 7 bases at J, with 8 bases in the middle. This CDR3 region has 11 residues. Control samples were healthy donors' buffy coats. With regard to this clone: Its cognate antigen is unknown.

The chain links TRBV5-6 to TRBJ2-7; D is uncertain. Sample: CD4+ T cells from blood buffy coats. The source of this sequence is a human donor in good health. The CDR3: CASSSGPEQYF. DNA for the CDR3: TGTGCCAGCAGCTCCGGACCAGAGCAGTACTTC.